Sequencing of this TCR beta chain was carried out in a study of cytomegalovirus exposure and HLA in healthy donors. In this sample, this clone turned up once. What it binds is unknown. Trimming removed 5 bases at V and 2 bases at J, with 12 bases between. The CDR3 runs 14 residues. The V gene's germline CDR1 is MNHNS and CDR2 SASEGT. Study-level points and caveats: Most TCR sequences were seen very rarely across donors, but some public TCRs occurred in many.

With 60 Vbeta and 13 Jbeta primers, the PCR was carried out. The repertoire was sequenced with immunoSEQ multiplex PCR; TCRdb's copy has only in-frame clones and lacks some. The sample consists of over 70,000 clones, 60% to 80% of them appearing once. This clonotype was obtained from a young man in good health and CMV-seronegative. The specimen was PBMCs. V gene TRBV6-1 combines with J gene TRBJ1-2; D is perhaps TRBD1 (6 bases). CDR3 nucleotide sequence: TGTGCCAGCAGTCCCAGTCAGGGGAACTATGGCTACACCTTC. This gives the protein CASSPSQGNYGYTF.